Shown below are 14 T cell receptor beta chains from a single sample sequenced in a study of blood T cell repertoires in COVID-19. This table comes from immunoSEQ multiplex PCR, and its TCRdb copy is limited to in-frame clones, with some not included. The sample has approximately 89,000 clones, 80% seen once; the top ten hold about 19%. Sequencing was performed on peripheral blood. All receptors derive from a woman older than 75 with acute or convalescent COVID-19.

The gene calls are TRBV29-1 and TRBJ1-1; the D is unclear. In germline, CDR1 is SQVTM, CDR2 ANQGSEA. With 4 bases removed from V and 3 bases from J, the gap between germline ends came to 6 bases. CDR3 length equals 11 residues. In DNA form, the CDR3 reads TGCAGCGTTGTAATGTACACTGAAGCTTTCTTT. This sequence encodes CSVVMYTEAFF. The full variable domain, completed using reference TRBV29-1 and TRBJ1-1, is SAVISQKPSRDICQRGTSLTIQCQVDSQVTMMFWYRQQPGQSLTLIATANQGSEATYESGFVIDKFPISRPNLTFSTLTVSNMSPEDSSIYLCSVVMYTEAFFGQGTRLTVV.

The chain joins TRBV3-1 (or the pseudogene TRBV3-2) to TRBJ1-2; weak D call: TRBD1 (5 bases). V was cut by 5 bases and J by 5 bases, with 18 bases left in between. Germline lookup yields CDR1 LGHDT and CDR2 YNNKEL (reference sequence). The CDR3 has 15 residues. The CDR3 region is CASSSRVHKVYGYTF. CDR3 nucleotides: TGTGCCAGCAGCTCCAGGGTGCATAAGGTTTATGGCTACACCTTC.

J is TRBJ2-2 and V is TRBV11-2, with D hard to call. The V and J ends lost 5 bases and 1 base respectively, with 11 bases between them. The germline V gene has CDR1 SGHAT and CDR2 FQNNGV. CDR3 length: 15 amino acids. CDR3 sequence: CASSPFILNTGELFF. The DNA for the CDR3 is TGTGCCAGCAGCCCCTTTATCCTGAACACCGGGGAGCTGTTTTTT.

The chain has TRBV11-2 and TRBJ2-5, with 7 bases lining up with TRBD1. This CDR3 spans 16 amino acids. V trimming: 1 base; J trimming: 5 bases; junction bases outside the gene matches: 10. The germline CDR1 and CDR2 sequences are SGHAT and FQNNGV. The CDR3 DNA reads as TGTGCCAGCAGCTTAGCTCCGAACAGGGGATTGGAGACCCAGTACTTC. Its protein product is CASSLAPNRGLETQYF.

This clone was found once. J is TRBJ2-2 and V is TRBV6-5; TRBD2 agrees at 11 bases. The V gene's germline CDR1 is MNHEY and CDR2 SVGAGI. The CDR3 consists of 15 residues. The V and J ends lost 5 bases and 7 bases, in that order; junction bases with no gene match: 6. CDR3 protein: CASSIAGGPGGELFF. CDR3 nucleotide sequence: TGTGCCAGCAGTATAGCGGGAGGGCCCGGCGGGGAGCTGTTTTTT.

This clone showed up just once. V and J are TRBV4-2 and TRBJ2-7; 7 bases are shared with TRBD2. V lost 1 base, J lost 5 bases, and 11 bases stayed unmatched. The CDR3 consists of 16 residues. In germline, CDR1 is LGHNA, CDR2 YNFKEQ. The DNA for the CDR3 is TGTGCCAGCAGCCAAGGGATAACCGGGACTACCAACGAGCAGTACTTC. Translating it yields CASSQGITGTTNEQYF.

This clone was observed a few times. This chain uses TRBV5-1 with TRBJ2-5; 8 bases line up with TRBD1. V was pared by 4 bases and J by 6 bases, with 8 bases of the junction left unmatched. Looked up from germline, CDR1 is SGHRS and CDR2 is YFSETQ. This CDR3 is 14 amino acids long. CDR3 nucleotides: TGCGCCAGCAGCCCGGACAGGGTAACTAAGACCCAGTACTTC. Encoded protein: CASSPDRVTKTQYF.

The V and J genes are TRBV21-1 and TRBJ2-6; the table's TRBD1 call for D was not verified on the DNA. TRBV21-1 is noted as a pseudogene. This CDR3 has 19 amino acids. The CDR3 loop reads CASSKDRGPKISGANVLTF. CDR3 nucleotide sequence: TGTGCCAGCAGCAAAGACAGGGGACCCAAAATCTCTGGGGCCAACGTCCTGACTTTC.

This rearrangement joins TRBV4-1 to TRBJ2-3, with D possibly TRBD2 on 6 matching bases. Germline V gene data show CDR1 as MGHRA and CDR2 as YSYEKL. The CDR3 is made up of 15 amino acids. V was shortened by 4 bases and J by 5 bases, with 16 bases between the two germline ends. The DNA for the CDR3 is TGCGCCAGCAGCCCCCAGAGTGGGGAGGAAGATACGCAGTATTTT. It is translated as CASSPQSGEEDTQYF.

This clone showed up just a few times. The V gene is TRBV12-3 or TRBV12-4, the J gene TRBJ2-7; tentatively, D is TRBD2 (5 bases). CDR3 length equals 12 residues. V was pared by 7 bases and J by 6 bases, with 13 bases between. The CDR3 nucleotides are TGTGCCAGCAATACAAACGGACTCGAGCAGTACTTC. It specifies CASNTNGLEQYF.

The V gene is TRBV5-1, the J gene TRBJ2-2; D is possibly TRBD1 (6 bases). The CDR3 is 16 residues long. Trimming stripped 1 base from V and 6 bases from J, with 16 bases between. CDR1 and CDR2 (germline): SGHRS, YFSETQ. CDR3 in amino acids: CASSLNPNRAAGELFF. In nucleotides, the CDR3 is TGCGCCAGCAGCTTGAATCCAAACAGGGCGGCCGGGGAGCTGTTTTTT. The complete variable domain, with remaining parts taken from reference TRBV5-1 and TRBJ2-2, reads KAGVTQTPRYLIKTRGQQVTLSCSPISGHRSVSWYQQTPGQGLQFLFEYFSETQRNKGNFPGRFSGRQFSNSRSEMNVSTLELGDSALYLCASSLNPNRAAGELFFGEGSRLTVL.

This chain connects TRBV21-1 to TRBJ2-3; the table's D call, TRBD2, was not checked against the DNA. TRBV21-1 is recorded as a pseudogene. CDR3 length: 11 amino acids. The CDR3 loop is CASKRGDTQYF. The CDR3 DNA reads as TGTGCCAGCAAGCGAGGAGATACGCAGTATTTT.

The rearrangement joins TRBV5-1 to TRBJ2-7; a possible D gene is TRBD1 (6 bases). Germline V gene data show CDR1 as SGHRS and CDR2 as YFSETQ. V lost 1 base to trimming and J lost 3 bases, with 14 bases between them. This CDR3 is 15 amino acids long. This CDR3 is CASSLNDRRIYEQYF. The CDR3 DNA follows: TGCGCCAGCAGCTTGAATGACAGGCGAATCTACGAGCAGTACTTC.

This clone was picked up a small number of times. The V call is TRBV7-9, the J call TRBJ2-7, with a weak D call TRBD2 (6 bases). The CDR3 totals 18 residues. Germline CDR1 is SEHNR and CDR2 is FQNEAQ (reference sequence). V lost 5 bases, J lost 5 bases, and 28 bases lay in between. The CDR3 is CASSPPMGGGPWVHEQYF. CDR3 in DNA: TGTGCCAGCAGCCCGCCTATGGGGGGAGGACCCTGGGTCCACGAGCAGTACTTC.